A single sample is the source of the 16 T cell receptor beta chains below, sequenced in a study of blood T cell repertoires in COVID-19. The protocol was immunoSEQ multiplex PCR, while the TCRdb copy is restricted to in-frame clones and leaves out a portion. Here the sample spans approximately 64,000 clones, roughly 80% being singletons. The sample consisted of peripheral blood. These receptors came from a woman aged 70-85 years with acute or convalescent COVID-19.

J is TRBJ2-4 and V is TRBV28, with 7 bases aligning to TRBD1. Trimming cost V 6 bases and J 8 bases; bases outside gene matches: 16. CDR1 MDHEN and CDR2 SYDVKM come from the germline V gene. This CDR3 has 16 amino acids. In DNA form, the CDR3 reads TGTGCCAGCAGCCCCGCCCCTTTAGAAGGGACAGACATTCAGTACTTC. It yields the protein CASSPAPLEGTDIQYF.

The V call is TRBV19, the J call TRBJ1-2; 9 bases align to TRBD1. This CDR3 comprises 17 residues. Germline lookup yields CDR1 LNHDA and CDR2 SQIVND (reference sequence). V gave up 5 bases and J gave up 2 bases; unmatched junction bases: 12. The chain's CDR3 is CASSVTGGAFPNYGYTF. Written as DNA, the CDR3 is TGTGCCAGTAGTGTTACAGGGGGCGCTTTTCCAAACTATGGCTACACCTTC.

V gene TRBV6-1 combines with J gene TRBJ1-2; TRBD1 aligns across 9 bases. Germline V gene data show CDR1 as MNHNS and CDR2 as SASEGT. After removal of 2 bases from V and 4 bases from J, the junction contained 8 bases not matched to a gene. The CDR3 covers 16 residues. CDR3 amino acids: CASSETGTGTFYGYTF. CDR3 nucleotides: TGTGCCAGCAGTGAAACCGGGACAGGGACCTTCTATGGCTACACCTTC.

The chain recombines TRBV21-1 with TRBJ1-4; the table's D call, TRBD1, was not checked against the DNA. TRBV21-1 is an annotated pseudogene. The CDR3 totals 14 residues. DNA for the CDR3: TGTGCCAGCCTTAAGCAGGGGGATGATGAAAAACTGTTTTTT. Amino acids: CASLKQGDDEKLFF.

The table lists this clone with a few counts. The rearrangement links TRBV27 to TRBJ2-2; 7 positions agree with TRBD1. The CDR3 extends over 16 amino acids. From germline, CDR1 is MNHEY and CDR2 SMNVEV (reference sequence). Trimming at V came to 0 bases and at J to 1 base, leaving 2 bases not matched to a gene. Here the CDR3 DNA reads TGTGCCAGCAGTTTATCCGGGACAGTGAACACCGGGGAGCTGTTTTTT. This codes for CASSLSGTVNTGELFF.

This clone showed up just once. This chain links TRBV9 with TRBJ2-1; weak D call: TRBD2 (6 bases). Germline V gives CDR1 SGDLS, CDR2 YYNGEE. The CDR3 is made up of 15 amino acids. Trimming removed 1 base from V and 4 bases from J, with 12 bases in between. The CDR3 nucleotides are TGTGCCAGCAGCGTAACAGCGGGCTCATACAATGAGCAGTTCTTC. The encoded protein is CASSVTAGSYNEQFF.

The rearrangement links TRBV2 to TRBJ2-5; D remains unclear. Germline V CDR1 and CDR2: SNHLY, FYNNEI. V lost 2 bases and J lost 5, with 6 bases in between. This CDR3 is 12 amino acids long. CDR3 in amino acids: CASSEYGETQYF. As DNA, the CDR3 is TGTGCCAGCAGTGAATACGGGGAGACCCAGTACTTC.

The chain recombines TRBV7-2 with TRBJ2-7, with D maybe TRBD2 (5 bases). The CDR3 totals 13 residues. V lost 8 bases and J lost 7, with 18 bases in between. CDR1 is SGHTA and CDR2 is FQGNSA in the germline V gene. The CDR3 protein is CASAAHNSGEQYF. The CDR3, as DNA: TGTGCCAGCGCTGCCCACAATTCGGGGGAGCAGTACTTC.

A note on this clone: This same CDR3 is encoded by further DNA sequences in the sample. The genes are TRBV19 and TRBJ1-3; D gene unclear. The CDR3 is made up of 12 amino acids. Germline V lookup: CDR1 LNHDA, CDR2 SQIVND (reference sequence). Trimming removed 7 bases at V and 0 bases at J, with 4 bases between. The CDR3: CASTSSGNTIYF. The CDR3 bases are TGTGCCAGTACCTCCTCTGGAAACACCATATATTTT.

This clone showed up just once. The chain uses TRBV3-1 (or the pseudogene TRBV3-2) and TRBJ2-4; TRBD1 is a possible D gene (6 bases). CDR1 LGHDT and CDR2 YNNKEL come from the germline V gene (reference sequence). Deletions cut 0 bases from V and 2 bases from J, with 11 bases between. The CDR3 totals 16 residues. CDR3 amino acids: CASSQEGHNTKNIQYF. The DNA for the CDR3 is TGTGCCAGCAGCCAAGAGGGACATAATACCAAAAACATTCAGTACTTC.

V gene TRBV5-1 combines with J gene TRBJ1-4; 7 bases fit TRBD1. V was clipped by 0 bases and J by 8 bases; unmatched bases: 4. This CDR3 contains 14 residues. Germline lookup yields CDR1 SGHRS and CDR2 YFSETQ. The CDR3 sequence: CASSLEGGAEKLFF. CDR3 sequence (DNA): TGCGCCAGCAGCTTGGAAGGGGGCGCGGAAAAACTGTTTTTT.

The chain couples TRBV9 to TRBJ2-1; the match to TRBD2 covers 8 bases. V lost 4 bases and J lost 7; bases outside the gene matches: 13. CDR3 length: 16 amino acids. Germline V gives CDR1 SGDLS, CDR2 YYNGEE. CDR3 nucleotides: TGTGCCAGCAGCCCTTACCGGGCGGGAGGTGGGAATGAGCAGTTCTTC. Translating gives CASSPYRAGGGNEQFF. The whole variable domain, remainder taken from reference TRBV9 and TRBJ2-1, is DSGVTQTPKHLITATGQRVTLRCSPRSGDLSVYWYQQSLDQGLQFLIQYYNGEERAKGNILERFSAQQFPDLHSELNLSSLELGDSALYFCASSPYRAGGGNEQFFGPGTRLTVL.

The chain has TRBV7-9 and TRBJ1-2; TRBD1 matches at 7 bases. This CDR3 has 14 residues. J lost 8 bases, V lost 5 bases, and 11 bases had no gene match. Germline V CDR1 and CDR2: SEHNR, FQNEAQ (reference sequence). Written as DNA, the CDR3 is TGTGCCAGCAGCAATGGACAGGCCGAGCGAGGCTACACCTTC. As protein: CASSNGQAERGYTF.

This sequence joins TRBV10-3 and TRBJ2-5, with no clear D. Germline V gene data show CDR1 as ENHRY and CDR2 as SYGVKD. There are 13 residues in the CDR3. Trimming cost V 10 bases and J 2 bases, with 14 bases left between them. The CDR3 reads CATTNDWQETQYF. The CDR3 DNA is TGTGCCACAACCAATGACTGGCAAGAGACCCAGTACTTC.

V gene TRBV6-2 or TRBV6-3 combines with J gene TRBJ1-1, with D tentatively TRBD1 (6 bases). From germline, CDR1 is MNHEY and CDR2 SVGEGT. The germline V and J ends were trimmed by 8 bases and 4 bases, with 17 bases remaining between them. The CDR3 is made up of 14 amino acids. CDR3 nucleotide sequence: TGTGCCAGCCGCCGGGCAGGGGTCGGCACTGAAGCTTTCTTT. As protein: CASRRAGVGTEAFF.

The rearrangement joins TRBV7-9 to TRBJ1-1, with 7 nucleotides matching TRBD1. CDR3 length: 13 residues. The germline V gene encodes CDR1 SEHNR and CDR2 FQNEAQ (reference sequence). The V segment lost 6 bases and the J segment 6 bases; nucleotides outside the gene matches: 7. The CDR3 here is CASRPTGDPEAFF. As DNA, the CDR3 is TGTGCCAGCAGACCTACAGGGGATCCTGAAGCTTTCTTT.